Following are 15 T cell receptor beta chains from one sample sequenced in a study of early T cells in non-severe SARS-CoV-2 infection. TCRdb ran MiXCR on the 5' RACE reads and lists one entry per CDR3 protein. The sample carries 60,000 to 85,000 distinct CDR3 sequences, 15% to 18% recorded once. Specimen: whole blood. The receptors were sampled from an adult who was a healthcare worker with PCR-confirmed SARS-CoV-2 infection or an uninfected control (not recorded which).

V and J are TRBV29-1 and TRBJ2-7; possible D gene TRBD2, 5 bases. CDR3 length: 13 amino acids. Germline V gene sequence: CDR1 SQVTM, CDR2 ANQGSEA. Trimming shortened V by 3 bases and J by 1 base, and 10 bases separated the two germline ends. DNA of the CDR3: TGCAGCGTTGACACGGGGATTTCCTACGAGCAGTACTTC. It encodes CSVDTGISYEQYF.

This clonotype came up a few times. V usage is TRBV9 and J usage is TRBJ2-1; D ambiguous. The germline gives CDR1 SGDLS, CDR2 YYNGEE. Trimming took off 0 bases at V and 5 bases at J, with 6 bases between the two ends. CDR3 size: 13 residues. CDR3 in amino acids: CASSVARNNEQFF. The CDR3 nucleotides are TGTGCCAGCAGCGTAGCAAGGAACAATGAGCAGTTCTTC. Full variable domain (outside the CDR3, taken from reference TRBV9 and TRBJ2-1): DSGVTQTPKHLITATGQRVTLRCSPRSGDLSVYWYQQSLDQGLQFLIQYYNGEERAKGNILERFSAQQFPDLHSELNLSSLELGDSALYFCASSVARNNEQFFGPGTRLTVL.

In this sample, this clonotype turned up many times. This chain links TRBV11-2 with TRBJ1-6; 8 bases agree with TRBD1. The junction had 6 bases not matched to a gene; V was cut back by 1 base and J by 1 base. This CDR3 contains 18 residues. Germline loops: CDR1 SGHAT, CDR2 FQNNGV. In nucleotides, the CDR3 is TGTGCCAGCAGCTTAGCCACAGGGGGAATTTCCTATAATTCACCCCTCCACTTT. This encodes CASSLATGGISYNSPLHF.

This clonotype was found many times. CDR3 coding DNA: TGTGCCAGTAGTTTCGACAGGGTGAACCTTCGTGGGGCCAAAAACATTCAGTACTTC. Residues: CASSFDRVNLRGAKNIQYF. The chain couples TRBV19 to TRBJ2-4; 7 bases line up with TRBD1. V lost 5 bases to trimming and J lost 1 base; unmatched junction nucleotides: 17. Germline CDR1 is LNHDA and CDR2 is SQIVND (reference sequence). The CDR3 is 19 amino acids. The whole variable domain, filled in from reference TRBV19 and TRBJ2-4, reads DGGITQSPKYLFRKEGQNVTLSCEQNLNHDAMYWYRQDPGQGLRLIYYSQIVNDFQKGDIAEGYSVSREKKESFPLTVTSAQKNPTAFYLCASSFDRVNLRGAKNIQYFGAGTRLSVL.

The chain uses TRBV7-6 and TRBJ2-2, with 9 bases aligning to TRBD1. The germline V gene encodes CDR1 SGHVS and CDR2 FNYEAQ. V lost 5 bases, J lost 2 bases, and 9 bases stayed unmatched. This CDR3 spans 17 amino acids. This chain's CDR3 is CASSLSPGQGNTGELFF. The DNA for the CDR3 is TGTGCCAGCAGCCTATCGCCGGGACAGGGAAACACCGGGGAGCTGTTTTTT.

This chain links TRBV6-2 or TRBV6-3 with TRBJ1-2, with 8 bases identical to TRBD1. Germline V lookup: CDR1 MNHEY, CDR2 SVGEGT. This CDR3 is built from 14 residues. Unmatched junction bases numbered 7, after V lost 6 bases and J lost 4 bases. The CDR3 here is CASSGQGYLYGYTF. As DNA, the CDR3 is TGTGCCAGCAGCGGACAGGGCTATCTCTATGGCTACACCTTC.

This clonotype showed up just a few times. J is TRBJ2-5 and V is TRBV29-1; TRBD1 might be the D (6 bases). V lost 4 bases and J lost 5, with 17 bases in between. This CDR3 is built from 14 residues. Germline-derived CDR1 and CDR2 are SQVTM and ANQGSEA. The CDR3 loop reads CSVVGASLQETQYF. For the CDR3, the DNA is TGCAGCGTTGTGGGGGCGAGCCTCCAGGAGACCCAGTACTTC. Full variable domain (outside the CDR3, taken from reference TRBV29-1 and TRBJ2-5): SAVISQKPSRDICQRGTSLTIQCQVDSQVTMMFWYRQQPGQSLTLIATANQGSEATYESGFVIDKFPISRPNLTFSTLTVSNMSPEDSSIYLCSVVGASLQETQYFGPGTRLLVL.

This clonotype was observed a handful of times. The chain uses TRBV14 and TRBJ2-6; perhaps TRBD2 as D (5 bases). This CDR3 has 15 amino acids. V dropped 4 bases and J dropped 4 bases, with 11 bases sitting between them. Germline lookup yields CDR1 SGHDN and CDR2 FVKESK. The CDR3 loop is CASSPSSGGANVLTF. The CDR3, as DNA: TGTGCCAGCAGCCCGAGTTCGGGAGGGGCCAACGTCCTGACTTTC. Drawing the rest from reference TRBV14 and TRBJ2-6, the complete variable domain is EAGVTQFPSHSVIEKGQTVTLRCDPISGHDNLYWYRRVMGKEIKFLLHFVKESKQDESGMPNNRFLAERTGGTYSTLKVQPAELEDSGVYFCASSPSSGGANVLTFGAGSRLTVL.

V usage is TRBV27 and J usage is TRBJ2-5; D is undetermined. The germline V and J ends were trimmed by 2 bases and 4 bases, with 8 bases remaining between them. The CDR3 extends over 13 amino acids. CDR1 is MNHEY, CDR2 SMNVEV, per germline (reference sequence). CDR3 coding DNA: TGTGCCAGCAGTTTAGTCCCTCGAGAGACCCAGTACTTC. Translation: CASSLVPRETQYF.

This clonotype was seen only a few times. The rearrangement links TRBV20-1 to TRBJ2-2; 7 bases map to TRBD2. V trimming: 7 bases; J trimming: 0 bases; junction bases outside the gene matches: 2. Germline loops: CDR1 DFQATT, CDR2 SNEGSKA (reference sequence). The CDR3 length is 13 residues. DNA of the CDR3: TGCAGTGTGAGCGGGACGAACACCGGGGAGCTGTTTTTT. Its protein product is CSVSGTNTGELFF.

The J gene is TRBJ1-5, the V gene TRBV5-6, with no clear D. This CDR3 has 13 amino acids. CDR1 SGHDT and CDR2 YYEEEE come from the germline V gene. V was trimmed by 2 bases and J by 3 bases, leaving 6 bases between them. CDR3 nucleotide sequence: TGTGCCAGCAGCTTTAATCCCAATCAGCCCCAGCATTTT. It encodes CASSFNPNQPQHF.

The chain combines TRBV7-9 with TRBJ1-1, with a weak D call TRBD1 (6 bases). V gave up 5 bases and J gave up 5 bases, with 15 bases separating them. Germline CDR1 and CDR2: SEHNR and FQNEAQ (reference sequence). CDR3 length: 14 amino acids. The CDR3 coding sequence is TGTGCCAGCAGCCCCTCGACAGGTTTGACTGAAGCTTTCTTT. It yields the protein CASSPSTGLTEAFF.

The CDR3 DNA follows: TGTGCCAGCAGCCCCGGGAGTGAAGCTTTCTTT. Protein product: CASSPGSEAFF. The rearrangement links TRBV7-6 to TRBJ1-1; no definite D call. V lost 5 bases to trimming and J lost 7 bases, with 8 bases between them. The CDR3 has 11 residues. CDR1 SGHVS and CDR2 FNYEAQ come from the germline V gene.

This clonotype was detected many times. The chain links TRBV29-1 to TRBJ1-1, with 11 bases fitting TRBD1. Germline V gene data show CDR1 as SQVTM and CDR2 as ANQGSEA. The CDR3 length is 13 residues. The ends lost 5 bases at V and 5 bases at J; junction bases unmatched: 4. The CDR3 DNA follows: TGCAGCGTTTGGACAGGGGGCCGGACTGAAGCTTTCTTT. It codes for CSVWTGGRTEAFF.

This chain links TRBV28 with TRBJ2-3; TRBD2 aligns across 8 bases. This CDR3 has 16 amino acids. Per germline, CDR1 MDHEN and CDR2 SYDVKM. V was clipped by 1 base and J by 2 bases; unmatched bases: 5. CDR3 sequence reads: CASSLFAGGNTDTQYF. DNA of the CDR3: TGTGCCAGCAGTTTATTTGCGGGGGGCAACACAGATACGCAGTATTTT.